The source of this TCR beta chain is a study of T cell responses to AZD1222 COVID-19 vaccine listed by TCRdb under 2021. At the level of the whole study: AZD1222 recipients whose second dose came at about 4 weeks and those whose second dose came at about 12 weeks were combined into one group, since spike-specific TCR depth and breadth did not differ between the two schedules. TCR sequencing covered 233 trial participants: 200 to 210 given two doses of AZD1222 and 26 given two doses of MenACWY control vaccine. Trial participants were enrolled by age into subgroups of 18-55, 56-69 and 70-plus years, and approximately 150, 30 and 60 TCR-sequenced participants, respectively, were included in these subgroups.

The CDR3 regions of human TCRbeta chains were analyzed by immunosequencing. In the source study's methods: Repertoire TCRs were checked for matches against a reference library of SARS-CoV-2-specific TCRs that had been generated using the MIRA antigen-specificity platform. Breadth was defined as the fraction of unique TCRs that were SARS-CoV-2-associated. Depth was defined as the fraction of total T cells that were SARS-CoV-2-associated. Using the MIRA data, every spike-specific TCR was mapped to the spike region that the TCR reacted to and assigned to either a CD4 or a CD8 class. Log10-transformed breadth and depth values were compared by one-way ANOVA with Sidak's multiple comparisons tests. TCRdb holds this immuneACCESS table with in-frame rearrangements only. Some clones are missing; in checked studies, unresolved V genes explain under half, and the rest has no known cause. D and trimming were read from the DNA, whereas the V and J calls and clone size are those reported in that table. This sample has about 110,000 clones in its table, and about 85% of those were observed once. Approximately 5.9% of the sample is taken by the ten largest.

V drops 2 bases and J drops 1 base, leaving 11 bases in between. The CDR3 starts with the cysteine, ends with the phenylalanine, and has 15 residues. Only CDR3 DNA remains: 45 bases, in frame from the first base. Sequences SGHVS (CDR1) and FQNEAQ (CDR2) are obtained from the germline V gene. According to the study, the label for this sample's time point signals: baseline before first vaccination. Vaccinee samples came from UK trials COV001 and COV002, including a single-blind randomized controlled phase 2/3 trial of AZD1222 (ChAdOx1 nCoV-19) in healthy adults. For TCRbeta chain sequencing, PBMC samples from trial participants were taken at day 0 and at day 28 after the second dose. As regards this clone: This receptor's antigen is unknown. Qualities for individual bases were not recorded, and no much larger clone is one base off.

The paper's findings and limits, for the study overall: Vaccine-associated CD4 TCRs spanned the whole spike protein, with dominant responses in regions 160-218 and 743-854. Because no day 14 peak-response samples were available, the repertoires could be characterized only after the peak T cell response. In the small 56-69-year group, the increase in depth fell short of significance, most likely because of low power. Spike-specific TCR breadth and depth rose significantly after two AZD1222 doses compared with day 0 and with MenACWY recipients. Most participants were white British and females outnumbered males, and the authors suggested that clonal diversity may have been underestimated. Conclusions about previously exposed vaccinees are limited because only a handful of AZD1222 recipients were SARS-CoV-2 seropositive at baseline. Epitopes outside the regions mutated in the B.1.351 and B.1.1.7 variants were reportedly recognized by nearly half of the unique spike-specific TCRs.

The sequence links TRBV7-8 to TRBJ1-1; perhaps TRBD1 is the D gene, with 5 bases matching. The input for sequencing was peripheral blood, taken on day 0 of AZD1222 vaccination. The receptor's source is an adult in good health. The sequenced DNA: TGTGCCAGCAGCTTAATGGGACCGGCGAACACTGAAGCTTTCTTT. Its translation reads: CASSLMGPANTEAFF.